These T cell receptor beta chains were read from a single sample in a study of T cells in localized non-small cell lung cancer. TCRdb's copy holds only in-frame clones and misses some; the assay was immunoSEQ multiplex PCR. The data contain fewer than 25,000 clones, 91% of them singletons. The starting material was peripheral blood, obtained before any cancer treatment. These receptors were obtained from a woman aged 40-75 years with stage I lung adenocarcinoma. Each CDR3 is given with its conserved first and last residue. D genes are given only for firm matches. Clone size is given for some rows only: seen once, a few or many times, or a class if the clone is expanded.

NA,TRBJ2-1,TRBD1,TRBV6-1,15,TGTGCCAGCAGTCTATCACAGGGGGCCTACAATGAGCAGTTCTTC,CASSLSQGAYNEQFF
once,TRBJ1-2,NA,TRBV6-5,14,TGTGCCAGCAGTTTATTCCCCTGGGGGGATGGCTACACCTTC,CASSLFPWGDGYTF
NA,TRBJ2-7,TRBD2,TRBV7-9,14,TGTGCCAGCAGCTTAGAGTCGGCTAGCGGAGAGCAGTACTTC,CASSLESASGEQYF
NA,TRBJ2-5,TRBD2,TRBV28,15,TGTGCCAGCATGGGAGGCCTAGCGGTACAAGAGACCCAGTACTTC,CASMGGLAVQETQYF
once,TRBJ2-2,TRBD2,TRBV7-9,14,TGTGCCAGCAGCTTGGGACTAGCTGCCGGGGAGCTGTTTTTT,CASSLGLAAGELFF
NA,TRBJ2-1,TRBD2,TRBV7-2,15,TGTGCCAGCAGCTTGACTAGCGGGGTGGACAATGAGCAGTTCTTC,CASSLTSGVDNEQFF
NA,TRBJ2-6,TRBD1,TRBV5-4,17,TGTGCCAGCAGCTCCGGACAGGGACCATCTGGGGCCAACGTCCTGACTTTC,CASSSGQGPSGANVLTF
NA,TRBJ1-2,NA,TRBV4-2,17,TGTGCCAGCAGCCAAGATTACGCGGAGCGGAGGACAAAGGGCTACACCTTC,CASSQDYAERRTKGYTF
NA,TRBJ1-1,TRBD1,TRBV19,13,TGTGCCAGTGGAGACAGGGGGAACACTGAAGCTTTCTTT,CASGDRGNTEAFF
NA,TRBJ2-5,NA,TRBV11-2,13,TGTGCCAGCAGCTTAGCTCTTAGGGAGACCCAGTACTTC,CASSLALRETQYF
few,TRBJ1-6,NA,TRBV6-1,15,TGTGCCAGCAGTGAAACCCAGGGGAGAGGTTCACCCCTCCACTTT,CASSETQGRGSPLHF
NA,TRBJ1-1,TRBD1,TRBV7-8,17,TGTGCCAGCAGCCCGTACAGGGGCCTGGGGACGAACACTGAAGCTTTCTTT,CASSPYRGLGTNTEAFF
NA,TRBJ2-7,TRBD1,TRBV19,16,TGTGCCAGTAGCGCGCAGGGGGCGAACACCCACTACGAGCAGTACTTC,CASSAQGANTHYEQYF
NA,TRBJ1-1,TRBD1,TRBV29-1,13,TGCAGCGTTGGGACAGGGTTGAACACTGAAGCTTTCTTT,CSVGTGLNTEAFF
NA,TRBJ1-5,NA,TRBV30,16,TGTGCCTGGAGTGAGAGGGGGGGGGATGGCAATCAGCCCCAGCATTTT,CAWSERGGDGNQPQHF
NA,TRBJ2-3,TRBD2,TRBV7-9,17,TGTGCCAGCAGCTTGTCTGGACTAGCGGGAGGACCAGATACGCAGTATTTT,CASSLSGLAGGPDTQYF
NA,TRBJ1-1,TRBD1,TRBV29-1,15,TGCAGCGTTGAAGGCGGACAGGGACTCAACACTGAAGCTTTCTTT,CSVEGGQGLNTEAFF
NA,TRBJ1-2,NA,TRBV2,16,TGTGCCAGCAACCCGGAAGGGGGTATTGGGACCTATGGCTACACCTTC,CASNPEGGIGTYGYTF
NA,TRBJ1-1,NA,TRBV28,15,TGTGCCAGCAACCACAGGAAACTCTTGAACACTGAAGCTTTCTTT,CASNHRKLLNTEAFF
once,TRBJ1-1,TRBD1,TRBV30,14,TGTGCCTGGAGTGTACTGGGACAGGGCGCTGAAGCTTTCTTT,CAWSVLGQGAEAFF
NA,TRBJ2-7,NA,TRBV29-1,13,TGCAGCGCCCGAGGGCTGGGCGGCTACGAGCAGTACTTC,CSARGLGGYEQYF
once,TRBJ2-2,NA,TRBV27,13,TGTGCCAGCAGCCAGACAGCCACCGGGGAGCTGTTTTTT,CASSQTATGELFF